This record covers a single T cell receptor beta chain. This entry is derived from a study of T cell changes during pregnancy in multiple sclerosis. Sequenced by immunoSEQ multiplex PCR; TCRdb stores in-frame clones only, minus some. The data contain around 85,000 clones, roughly nine tenths of them singletons. The CDR3 spans 16 residues. CDR1 GTSNPN and CDR2 SVGIG come from the germline V gene (reference sequence). J gave up 3 bases and V 1 base, and 8 bases lay outside the gene matches. This receptor was identified in a female donor in good health, serving as a control in a pregnancy study. Some clones in this sample may be carry-over from other donors' samples. This sample comprised PBMCs, obtained in the first trimester of pregnancy. The chain recombines TRBV30 with TRBJ2-3, with 9 positions matching TRBD2. The CDR3 sequence is CAWSGIAGDGTDTQYF. Here the CDR3 DNA reads TGTGCCTGGAGTGGGATAGCGGGAGACGGAACAGATACGCAGTATTTT.